The rows below give T cell receptor beta chains drawn from one sample of a study of T-cell memory formation after mild COVID-19. TCRdb independently ran MiXCR on the 5' RACE reads; one entry per CDR3 protein. The table shows under 200,000 distinct CDR3 sequences, with over 10% occurring only once. Specimen: PBMCs or a T cell subset sorted from them (not recorded which). The source of these receptors is a man between 18 and 35 years old who had mild COVID-19 (a few samples of this study predate the infection). Cell type and time point are not known. Both conserved end residues are part of each CDR3. D genes are given only for firm matches. Clone size is given for some rows only: seen once, a few or many times, or a class if the clone is expanded.

J gene	V gene	clone size	D gene	CDR3 protein	CDR3 DNA
TRBJ2-3	TRBV20-1	few	TRBD2	CSARDPSGRDTQYF	TGCAGTGCTAGAGACCCTAGCGGGAGAGATACGCAGTATTTT
TRBJ2-1	TRBV5-6	.	.	CASSLKGIGEFF	TGTGCCAGCAGCTTGAAGGGTATTGGGGAGTTCTTC
TRBJ2-2	TRBV7-2	.	TRBD1	CASSYPTGYVDTGELFF	TGTGCCAGCAGCTACCCGACAGGGTATGTGGACACCGGGGAGCTGTTTTTT
TRBJ2-3	TRBV4-3	.	TRBD1	CASSQDRRGGDTQYF	TGCGCCAGCAGCCAAGATCGGCGAGGGGGCGATACGCAGTATTTT
TRBJ1-1	TRBV2	few	.	CASSEARAMNTEAFF	TGTGCCAGCAGTGAAGCGAGAGCTATGAACACTGAAGCTTTCTTT
TRBJ2-1	TRBV4-1	few	.	CASSQERSVLNNEQFF	TGCGCCAGCAGCCAAGAACGTTCGGTACTGAACAATGAGCAGTTCTTC
TRBJ1-4	TRBV27	.	.	CASRSRATNEKLFF	TGTGCCAGCAGATCCAGGGCAACTAATGAAAAACTGTTTTTT
TRBJ1-4	TRBV20-1	few	TRBD1	CSARTLPGTGNEKLFF	TGCAGTGCTAGAACCCTTCCCGGGACAGGGAATGAAAAACTGTTTTTT
TRBJ2-1	TRBV5-1	.	.	CASSLVSHEQFF	TGCGCCAGCAGCTTGGTCAGTCATGAGCAGTTCTTC
TRBJ2-5	TRBV7-2	few	TRBD1	CASSLTGQGETQYF	TGTGCCAGCAGCTTGACGGGACAGGGCGAGACCCAGTACTTC
TRBJ2-1	TRBV5-1	.	TRBD2	CASYEGGGAHEQFF	TGCGCCAGCTACGAGGGCGGGGGGGCCCATGAGCAGTTCTTC
TRBJ2-7	TRBV20-1	few	.	CSAVTGISYEQYF	TGCAGTGCGGTGACCGGGATCTCCTACGAGCAGTACTTC
TRBJ2-1	TRBV6-1	.	TRBD2	CASSVVGGGENEQFF	TGTGCCAGCAGTGTAGTTGGCGGGGGGGAAAATGAGCAGTTCTTC
TRBJ2-5	TRBV7-2	few	TRBD2	CASSRSEGLAGETQYF	TGTGCCAGCAGCCGAAGTGAGGGACTAGCGGGGGAGACCCAGTACTTC
TRBJ1-1	TRBV2	.	.	CASKLGGGTEAFF	TGTGCCAGCAAGTTGGGGGGGGGCACTGAAGCTTTCTTT
TRBJ2-1	TRBV5-4	.	.	CASRKGGNEQFF	TGTGCCAGCAGGAAAGGGGGGAATGAGCAGTTCTTC
TRBJ2-3	TRBV5-1	many	.	CASSLAPSNGADTQYF	TGCGCCAGCAGCTTGGCCCCAAGTAATGGCGCAGATACGCAGTATTTT
TRBJ2-2	TRBV7-2	.	.	CASSLGQSATYGELFF	TGTGCCAGCAGCTTAGGTCAGTCCGCAACATACGGGGAGCTGTTTTTT
TRBJ1-1	TRBV9	few	TRBD1	CASSAQGAQTEAFF	TGTGCCAGCAGCGCACAGGGGGCGCAAACTGAAGCTTTCTTT
TRBJ2-7	TRBV29-1	.	.	CSVYTGSSYEQYF	TGCAGCGTATATACAGGGTCATCCTACGAGCAGTACTTC
TRBJ1-1	TRBV7-2	few	.	CASSLPLRTNTEAFF	TGTGCCAGCAGCTTACCTCTGAGGACGAACACTGAAGCTTTCTTT
TRBJ1-2	TRBV10-3	.	TRBD1	CAISLVTGATNYGYTF	TGTGCCATCAGCCTCGTAACAGGGGCTACCAACTATGGCTACACCTTC
TRBJ2-3	TRBV7-2	few	TRBD1	CASSLGTGGDTQYF	TGTGCCAGCAGCTTAGGGACAGGGGGAGATACGCAGTATTTT
TRBJ2-5	TRBV20-1	many	TRBD2	CSARTSRSETQYF	TGCAGTGCTAGGACTAGCCGGTCGGAGACCCAGTACTTC
TRBJ2-5	TRBV7-2	.	TRBD1	CASSFGTGEQTQYF	TGTGCCAGCAGCTTCGGGACAGGGGAACAGACCCAGTACTTC
TRBJ1-1	TRBV29-1	.	.	CSVAELMNTEAFF	TGCAGCGTTGCCGAACTCATGAACACTGAAGCTTTCTTT
TRBJ1-5	TRBV21-1	few	.	CASPVGGVGTGYNQPQHF	TGTGCCAGCCCGGTGGGTGGAGTGGGGACAGGGTACAATCAGCCCCAGCATTTT
TRBJ2-1	TRBV7-2	.	TRBD2	CASSLVAGRYNEQFF	TGTGCCAGCAGCTTAGTAGCGGGGCGATACAATGAGCAGTTCTTC
TRBJ1-5	TRBV7-2	few	.	CASSLARAQPQHF	TGTGCCAGCAGCTTAGCGAGGGCCCAGCCCCAGCATTTT
TRBJ2-5	TRBV5-1	few	TRBD1	CASSFGTGETQYF	TGCGCCAGCAGCTTTGGGACAGGAGAGACCCAGTACTTC
TRBJ2-2	TRBV10-3	many	.	CAISELASTGELFF	TGTGCCATCAGTGAACTAGCTAGCACCGGGGAGCTGTTTTTT
TRBJ1-2	TRBV4-3	.	.	CASSPDLGTWDGYTF	TGCGCCAGCAGCCCGGACCTTGGGACATGGGATGGCTACACCTTC
TRBJ2-7	TRBV6-2/TRBV6-3	.	.	CASGRPALGEQYF	TGTGCCAGCGGGCGCCCGGCCCTGGGCGAGCAGTACTTC
TRBJ2-1	TRBV11-2	.	TRBD2	CASSSGTSGARGQFF	TGTGCCAGCAGCTCCGGGACTAGCGGGGCCCGAGGGCAGTTCTTC
TRBJ2-5	TRBV7-2	.	TRBD2	CASKSLAGALEETQYF	TGTGCCAGCAAAAGTCTAGCGGGGGCGTTGGAAGAGACCCAGTACTTC
TRBJ1-4	TRBV7-8	few	.	CASSRNRWPNEKLFF	TGTGCCAGCAGCCGAAACAGGTGGCCTAATGAAAAACTGTTTTTT
TRBJ1-6	TRBV7-9	.	TRBD1	CASSTQGDSPLHF	TGTGCCAGCAGCACCCAGGGGGATTCACCCCTCCACTTT
TRBJ2-2	TRBV7-2	.	.	CASSLAGQGWGGELFF	TGTGCCAGCAGCTTAGCCGGGCAGGGATGGGGCGGGGAGCTGTTTTTT
TRBJ1-5	TRBV18	few	TRBD1	CASSQGTGVDQPQHF	TGTGCCAGCTCACAAGGGACAGGGGTTGATCAGCCCCAGCATTTT
TRBJ2-5	TRBV7-3	.	.	CASSLTRSETQYF	TGTGCCAGCAGCTTAACTAGATCGGAGACCCAGTACTTC
TRBJ1-5	TRBV20-1	few	.	CSARVPLDSNQPQHF	TGCAGTGCTAGAGTCCCCCTTGATAGCAATCAGCCCCAGCATTTT
TRBJ2-3	TRBV6-2/TRBV6-3	few	.	CASSPATVTDTQYF	TGTGCCAGCAGTCCCGCGACGGTGACAGATACGCAGTATTTT
TRBJ1-5	TRBV28	few	.	CASSLGAPRAQPQHF	TGTGCCAGCAGTTTGGGGGCCCCCCGGGCTCAGCCCCAGCATTTT
TRBJ1-6	TRBV28	.	TRBD1	CASRHAGTGNSPLHF	TGTGCCAGCAGACATGCCGGGACAGGGAACTCACCCCTCCACTTT
TRBJ1-2	TRBV6-5	.	.	CASSYAGDGYTF	TGTGCCAGCAGTTACGCGGGGGACGGCTACACCTTC
TRBJ1-6	TRBV6-6	many	.	CASSSGANSPLHF	TGTGCCAGCAGTTCAGGGGCAAATTCACCCCTCCACTTT
TRBJ2-7	TRBV21-1	few	.	CASSKVVTGGAEEAYEQYF	TGTGCCAGCAGCAAAGTCGTGACAGGGGGTGCGGAGGAGGCCTACGAGCAGTACTTC
TRBJ2-2	TRBV3-1	many	TRBD1	CASSLTGGGTGELFF	TGTGCCAGCAGCCTTACAGGGGGAGGCACCGGGGAGCTGTTTTTT
TRBJ1-4	TRBV6-6	.	.	CASSYSKDPGTF	TGTGCCAGCAGTTACTCGAAGGATCCAGGGACTTTC
TRBJ2-3	TRBV18	few	.	CASSQPPWRTHTDTQYF	TGTGCCAGCTCCCAACCCCCCTGGCGGACCCACACAGATACGCAGTATTTT
TRBJ2-3	TRBV4-1	many	TRBD2	CASSQVGTSGGTPLYTDTQYF	TGCGCCAGCAGCCAAGTAGGGACTAGCGGGGGGACCCCACTCTACACAGATACGCAGTATTTT
TRBJ2-2	TRBV28	few	TRBD1	CASSRGDAGGPGELFF	TGTGCCAGCAGTCGAGGGGATGCAGGGGGCCCCGGGGAGCTGTTTTTT
TRBJ2-2	TRBV27	many	.	CACSSANTGELFF	TGTGCCTGCTCGTCCGCGAACACCGGGGAGCTGTTTTTT
TRBJ2-3	TRBV12-3/TRBV12-4	.	TRBD1	CASSLWGAGGADTQYF	TGTGCCAGCAGTTTATGGGGTGCAGGGGGCGCAGATACGCAGTATTTT
TRBJ1-6	TRBV12-3/TRBV12-4	.	TRBD1	CASRAGGGEDSPLHF	TGTGCCAGCAGGGCCGGAGGGGGCGAGGATTCACCCCTCCACTTT
TRBJ1-2	TRBV12-3/TRBV12-4	.	TRBD1	CASRGQLANYGYTF	TGTGCCAGCAGGGGACAGCTCGCTAACTATGGCTACACCTTC
TRBJ1-4	TRBV15	few	.	CATSRAGPNEKLFF	TGTGCCACCAGCAGAGCCGGGCCTAATGAAAAACTGTTTTTT
TRBJ2-2	TRBV11-2	few	.	CASSSLTGLGGELFF	TGTGCCAGCAGCTCGTTAACAGGGTTGGGCGGGGAGCTGTTTTTT
TRBJ2-7	TRBV10-2	few	.	CASSESRLIYEQYF	TGCGCCAGCAGTGAGTCGAGACTAATCTACGAGCAGTACTTC